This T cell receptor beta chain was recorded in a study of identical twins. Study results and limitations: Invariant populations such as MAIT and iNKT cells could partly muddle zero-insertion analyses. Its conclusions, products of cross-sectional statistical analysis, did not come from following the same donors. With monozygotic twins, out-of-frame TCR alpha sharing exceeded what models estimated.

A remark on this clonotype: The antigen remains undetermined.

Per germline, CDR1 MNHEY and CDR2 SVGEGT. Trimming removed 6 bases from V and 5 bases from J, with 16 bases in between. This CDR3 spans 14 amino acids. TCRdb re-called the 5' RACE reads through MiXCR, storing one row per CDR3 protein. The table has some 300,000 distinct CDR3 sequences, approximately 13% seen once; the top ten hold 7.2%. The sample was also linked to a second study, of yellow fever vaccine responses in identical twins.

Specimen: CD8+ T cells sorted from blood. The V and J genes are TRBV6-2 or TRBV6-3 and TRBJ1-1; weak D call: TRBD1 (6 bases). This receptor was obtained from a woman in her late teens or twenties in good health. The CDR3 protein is CASRRGGVPTEAFF. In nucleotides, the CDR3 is TGTGCCAGCAGGAGAGGGGGGGTTCCTACTGAAGCTTTCTTT.